A selection of T cell receptor beta chains follows, all from one sample in a study of T cell responses to AZD1222 COVID-19 vaccine. The protocol was immunoSEQ multiplex PCR, while the TCRdb copy is restricted to in-frame clones and leaves out a portion. Of about 120,000 clones in the sample, around 87% were seen once. Sequencing was performed on peripheral blood, taken on day 0 of AZD1222 vaccination. Source of these receptors: an adult in good health. CDR3s leave out the opening cysteine and the closing phenylalanine or tryptophan. The order of the fields is J gene, V gene, CDR3 protein.

j_call: TRBJ2-2
v_call: TRBV9
cdr3_aa: ASSVALAGHTGELF

j_call: TRBJ2-2
v_call: TRBV7-3
cdr3_aa: ASSPGGQGAVGELF

j_call: TRBJ2-3
v_call: TRBV11-2
cdr3_aa: ASSSLITYAQY

j_call: TRBJ2-5
v_call: TRBV9
cdr3_aa: ASSVAFGGSGEQETQY

j_call: TRBJ2-5
v_call: TRBV7-8
cdr3_aa: ASSLLWGPQETQY

j_call: TRBJ1-4
v_call: TRBV29-1
cdr3_aa: SVRAGMNEKLF

j_call: TRBJ2-3
v_call: TRBV7-2
cdr3_aa: ASSPWTSGISTDTQY

j_call: TRBJ1-2
v_call: TRBV4-3
cdr3_aa: ASSQGQGYGYT

j_call: TRBJ2-3
v_call: TRBV12-5
cdr3_aa: ASGSGTASTDTQY

j_call: TRBJ2-7
v_call: TRBV20-1
cdr3_aa: SASATGDPYEQY

j_call: TRBJ1-6
v_call: TRBV12-3/TRBV12-4
cdr3_aa: ASRDSFNSPLH

j_call: TRBJ1-2
v_call: TRBV4-3
cdr3_aa: ASSQDSGNYGYT

j_call: TRBJ1-1
v_call: TRBV5-4
cdr3_aa: ASSLAPGENEAF

j_call: TRBJ1-5
v_call: TRBV19
cdr3_aa: ARFGFSNQPQH

j_call: TRBJ2-7
v_call: TRBV21-1
cdr3_aa: ASSKITDSQAYEQY

j_call: TRBJ2-1
v_call: TRBV11-2
cdr3_aa: ASSLRGLAGVGKNEQF

j_call: TRBJ2-5
v_call: TRBV18
cdr3_aa: ASSPGSQETQY

j_call: TRBJ2-7
v_call: TRBV11-1
cdr3_aa: ASSFSPAGYEQY

j_call: TRBJ2-3
v_call: TRBV6-6
cdr3_aa: ASSYGPGRDTDTQY

j_call: TRBJ2-1
v_call: TRBV3-1/TRBV3-2
cdr3_aa: ASSQVASGSNEQF

j_call: TRBJ2-5
v_call: TRBV28
cdr3_aa: ASSFRGRLQETQY

j_call: TRBJ2-1
v_call: TRBV18
cdr3_aa: ASSPLPDRSSYNEQF

j_call: TRBJ2-4
v_call: TRBV4-3
cdr3_aa: ASSQAPSDIQY

j_call: TRBJ2-3
v_call: TRBV3-1/TRBV3-2
cdr3_aa: ASSQDPRGLGSTDTQY

j_call: TRBJ2-3
v_call: TRBV7-6
cdr3_aa: ASTPPPLAGGTDTQY

j_call: TRBJ2-1
v_call: TRBV11-2
cdr3_aa: ASSLRADNEQF

j_call: TRBJ1-2
v_call: TRBV7-9
cdr3_aa: ASSSPGVWGYT

j_call: TRBJ1-5
v_call: TRBV6-1
cdr3_aa: ASKDTGISNQPQH

j_call: TRBJ2-2
v_call: TRBV28
cdr3_aa: ASRSPGTGELF

j_call: TRBJ2-1
v_call: TRBV5-1
cdr3_aa: ASRGGQGMPYNEQF

j_call: TRBJ1-4
v_call: TRBV30
cdr3_aa: AWAPGANEKLF

j_call: TRBJ1-4
v_call: TRBV18
cdr3_aa: ASSPFNGRVDEKLF